The rows below give T cell receptor beta chains drawn from one sample of a study of read filtering for tumor transcriptome and immune sequencing. TCRdb itself ran the reads through MiXCR, one entry per CDR3 protein. The sample has 130,000 or so distinct CDR3 sequences, under 15% seen once. Material: a population of CD138-negative cells sorted from bone marrow. Source of these receptors: a donor over 35 with multiple myeloma. CDR3s leave out the opening cysteine and the closing phenylalanine or tryptophan.

v_call: TRBV4-1; cdr3_aa: ASSPIERESTGELF
v_call: TRBV20-1; cdr3_aa: SAREEEQGDTQY
v_call: TRBV12-5; cdr3_aa: ASGHHYRNEQF
v_call: TRBV6-5; cdr3_aa: ARAQGISNQPQH
v_call: TRBV6-5; cdr3_aa: ASSFSIYGQGRAF
v_call: TRBV6-5; cdr3_aa: ASSIPGTGGHEQY
v_call: TRBV9; cdr3_aa: ASSVEGLHEQY
v_call: TRBV20-1; cdr3_aa: SARIETDTQY
v_call: TRBV29-1; cdr3_aa: SARLGGYEQY
v_call: TRBV7-9; cdr3_aa: ASSLAGLPDGQY
v_call: TRBV6-2/TRBV6-3; cdr3_aa: ASSYRWDQETQY
v_call: TRBV20-1; cdr3_aa: SARDSPRDEPSYNEQF
v_call: TRBV30; cdr3_aa: AWSVPGQGAGEQF
v_call: TRBV20-1; cdr3_aa: SASTGVNTKAF
v_call: TRBV9; cdr3_aa: ASSDRSEPSGNTIY
v_call: TRBV19; cdr3_aa: ASSIPSQETQY
v_call: TRBV20-1; cdr3_aa: SAPGGGPVEQF
v_call: TRBV20-1; cdr3_aa: SARDMPISYNEQF
v_call: TRBV7-9; cdr3_aa: ASSLGTNNEQF
v_call: TRBV7-9; cdr3_aa: ASSLLRGKGKNIQY
v_call: TRBV7-9; cdr3_aa: ASSLDIAGVSGF
v_call: TRBV7-9; cdr3_aa: ASSLVGQATDPQY
v_call: TRBV20-1; cdr3_aa: SARAPGQGVGEQY
v_call: TRBV7-8; cdr3_aa: ASSLSARRGGGNQPQH
v_call: TRBV19; cdr3_aa: ASRRGQTRNQPQH
v_call: TRBV20-1; cdr3_aa: SASAHGDGELF
v_call: TRBV5-4; cdr3_aa: ASSFLQYGYT
v_call: TRBV20-1; cdr3_aa: SASSTRGDLEGPQH
v_call: TRBV11-2; cdr3_aa: ASSLVGSYAAF
v_call: TRBV19; cdr3_aa: ASSPIGSRGLNTEAF
v_call: TRBV4-1; cdr3_aa: ASSPSATATAF
v_call: TRBV24-1; cdr3_aa: ATSDPLAGPYNEQF
v_call: TRBV7-9; cdr3_aa: ASSSRLAGGDTQY
v_call: TRBV6-2/TRBV6-3; cdr3_aa: ASSPVSRDYEQY
v_call: TRBV20-1; cdr3_aa: SASRGPDYGYT
v_call: TRBV12-3/TRBV12-4; cdr3_aa: ASSTGTGAGYT
v_call: TRBV5-1; cdr3_aa: ASSFPGRAGELF
v_call: TRBV5-6; cdr3_aa: ASSLEDRPVGNQPQH
v_call: TRBV19; cdr3_aa: ASSPREWSADTQY
v_call: TRBV18; cdr3_aa: ASSGPSRGSNTEAF
v_call: TRBV4-1; cdr3_aa: ASSQDFRGHNQPQH
v_call: TRBV7-6; cdr3_aa: ASSLEAVLGNTEAF
v_call: TRBV5-6; cdr3_aa: ASSLWTGGSNQPQH
v_call: TRBV5-1; cdr3_aa: ASRQEALSTDTQY
v_call: TRBV9; cdr3_aa: ASSAHLTGGMETQY
v_call: TRBV4-3; cdr3_aa: ASSQYGGGKGYNEQF